The 16 T cell receptor beta chains reported below all come from one sample, sequenced in a study of T cells in Graves' hyperthyroidism and ophthalmopathy. TCR beta CDR3 regions were amplified from RNA. The HTBI primer set served for first-round RT-PCR of the TCR CDR3. TCRdb re-called the multiplex PCR reads with MiXCR, one entry per CDR3 protein. This table holds hundreds of thousands of distinct CDR3 sequences, more than 12% found once. Sequencing was carried out using blood. The receptors shown here come from a woman aged 45-65 years with Graves' ophthalmopathy.

This clonotype appeared a few times. The chain combines TRBV29-1 with TRBJ2-2; D is uncertain. CDR1 SQVTM and CDR2 ANQGSEA come from the germline V gene. The CDR3 totals 12 residues. The V gene lost 3 bases and the J gene lost 6 bases, with 8 bases spanning the gap. The CDR3 sequence is CSVEDVSGELFF. In DNA, the CDR3 is TGCAGCGTTGAGGACGTCTCCGGGGAGCTGTTTTTT.

This clonotype came up many times. The rearrangement uses TRBV5-6 and TRBJ2-1, with no clear D. Germline-derived CDR1 and CDR2 are SGHDT and YYEEEE. Trimming shortened V by 1 base and J by 5 bases, and 7 bases separated the two germline ends. This CDR3 is built from 13 residues. The CDR3 is CASSLFPNNEQFF. CDR3 in DNA: TGTGCCAGCAGCTTGTTCCCCAACAATGAGCAGTTCTTC. The entire variable domain, with the rest obtained from reference TRBV5-6 and TRBJ2-1, is as follows: DAGVTQSPTHLIKTRGQQVTLRCSPKSGHDTVSWYQQALGQGPQFIFQYYEEEERQRGNFPDRFSGHQFPNYSSELNVNALLLGDSALYLCASSLFPNNEQFFGPGTRLTVL.

The J gene is TRBJ2-7, the V gene TRBV24-1; 8 positions match TRBD1. V was clipped by 3 bases and J by 2 bases; unmatched bases: 2. This CDR3 comprises 14 residues. Germline V gene lookup returns CDR1 KGHDR and CDR2 SFDVKD. CDR3 in DNA: TGTGCCACCAGTGATGCCAGGGGGCCCTACGAGCAGTACTTC. Its protein product is CATSDARGPYEQYF.

In this sample, this clonotype turned up many times. The chain links TRBV7-6 to TRBJ2-7; the D is unclear. Deletions cut 0 bases from V and 0 bases from J, with 9 bases between. The germline V gene has CDR1 SGHVS and CDR2 FNYEAQ. The CDR3 is 15 residues long. The CDR3 sequence is CASSLAMSNSYEQYF. The CDR3 region has the DNA TGTGCCAGCAGCTTAGCTATGTCTAACTCCTACGAGCAGTACTTC.

This clonotype has just a few counts. CDR3 residues: CASSQARTEQYF. CDR3 in DNA: TGTGCCAGCAGCCAAGCGAGGACCGAGCAGTACTTC. The V call is TRBV14, the J call TRBJ2-7; D remains unclear. Trimming stripped 1 base from V and 6 bases from J, with 7 bases between. The germline CDR1 and CDR2 sequences are SGHDN and FVKESK. This CDR3 is 12 amino acids long. The whole variable domain, filled in from reference TRBV14 and TRBJ2-7, reads EAGVTQFPSHSVIEKGQTVTLRCDPISGHDNLYWYRRVMGKEIKFLLHFVKESKQDESGMPNNRFLAERTGGTYSTLKVQPAELEDSGVYFCASSQARTEQYFGPGTRLTVT.

This clonotype was detected a few times. This chain uses TRBV19 with TRBJ2-5; D not resolved. Germline V CDR1 and CDR2: LNHDA, SQIVND (reference sequence). The V end lost 3 bases, the J end lost 2 bases, and 7 bases lay between the germline ends. CDR3 length: 13 residues. DNA of the CDR3: TGTGCCAGTAGTATGGTGAGGCAAGAGACCCAGTACTTC. Protein: CASSMVRQETQYF. Combining the CDR3 with reference TRBV19 and TRBJ2-5 gives the whole variable domain DGGITQSPKYLFRKEGQNVTLSCEQNLNHDAMYWYRQDPGQGLRLIYYSQIVNDFQKGDIAEGYSVSREKKESFPLTVTSAQKNPTAFYLCASSMVRQETQYFGPGTRLLVL.

This clonotype was counted many times. This chain joins TRBV7-9 and TRBJ2-7; 10 nucleotides match TRBD1. Germline lookup yields CDR1 SEHNR and CDR2 FQNEAQ (reference sequence). There are 15 residues in the CDR3. V shed 5 bases and J 2 bases; nucleotides not matched to a gene: 6. CDR3 DNA: TGTGCCAGCAGCGCTAGGACAGGGGGTCCCTACGAGCAGTACTTC. This sequence encodes CASSARTGGPYEQYF.

This clonotype was observed a few times. The chain employs TRBV9 and TRBJ2-1; D is possibly TRBD1 (6 bases). This CDR3 has 15 amino acids. Trimming stripped 4 bases from V and 0 bases from J, with 11 bases between. CDR1 and CDR2 from the germline V gene are SGDLS and YYNGEE. The CDR3 DNA reads as TGTGCCAGCAGCTCACGACAGGACTCCTACAATGAGCAGTTCTTC. This codes for CASSSRQDSYNEQFF.

There are a few counts of this clonotype. This chain uses TRBV28 with TRBJ2-1, with 9 nucleotides matching TRBD2. This CDR3 spans 15 amino acids. With V trimmed by 7 bases and J by 2 bases, 6 bases remained unmatched. Per the germline V gene, CDR1 is MDHEN and CDR2 is SYDVKM. The CDR3 is CASTQVAGAYNEQFF. CDR3 sequence (DNA): TGTGCCAGCACCCAAGTAGCGGGAGCCTACAATGAGCAGTTCTTC.

The chain combines TRBV5-4 with TRBJ1-5; a possible D gene is TRBD1 (6 bases). Trimming shortened V by 4 bases and J by 5 bases, and 10 bases separated the two germline ends. The CDR3 has 13 amino acids. The germline gives CDR1 SGHNT, CDR2 YYREEE (reference sequence). The CDR3 loop is CASSLGADQPQHF. DNA for the CDR3: TGTGCCAGCAGCCTGGGGGCCGATCAGCCCCAGCATTTT.

This clonotype was counted at least ten times. The rearrangement links TRBV24-1 to TRBJ2-1, with 8 bases aligning to TRBD2. Trimming took 3 bases from V and 9 from J; bases not matched to a gene: 12. CDR3 length: 16 residues. Germline V lookup: CDR1 KGHDR, CDR2 SFDVKD. CDR3 in amino acids: CATSDSESGRLGEQFF. CDR3 bases: TGTGCCACCAGTGATAGTGAAAGCGGGAGATTGGGTGAGCAGTTCTTC.

This clonotype has a count of ten or more. The J gene is TRBJ2-1, the V gene TRBV7-9; possible D gene TRBD2, 6 bases. Trimming removed 3 bases at V and 5 bases at J, with 11 bases between. Germline V gives CDR1 SEHNR, CDR2 FQNEAQ (reference sequence). The CDR3 extends over 14 amino acids. CDR3 sequence reads: CASSLAGTHNEQFF. In DNA form, the CDR3 reads TGTGCCAGCAGCTTGGCCGGGACTCACAATGAGCAGTTCTTC.

There are a few counts of this clonotype. This chain connects TRBV27 to TRBJ2-5, with a weak D call TRBD1 (6 bases). Germline lookup yields CDR1 MNHEY and CDR2 SMNVEV (reference sequence). V was clipped by 2 bases and J by 5 bases, with 21 bases between them. The CDR3 spans 17 residues. The CDR3 spells CASSLSPGHPGSETQYF. DNA for the CDR3: TGTGCCAGCAGTTTAAGTCCGGGACACCCGGGGTCGGAGACCCAGTACTTC.

This clonotype showed up many times. The gene calls are TRBV29-1 and TRBJ1-4; D unclear. Trimming removed 4 bases from V and 3 bases from J, with 9 bases in between. CDR3 length: 13 residues. CDR1 is SQVTM, CDR2 ANQGSEA, per germline. This CDR3 reads CSVAEQANEKLFF. The CDR3 DNA reads TGCAGCGTTGCGGAGCAGGCTAATGAAAAACTGTTTTTT.

Points on this clonotype: Germline and junction disagree at one end, which may indicate a read error. The chain has TRBV18 and TRBJ2-7; D call uncertain. Looked up from germline, CDR1 is KGHSH and CDR2 is LQKENI. CDR3 length: 13 amino acids. The CDR3 sequence is CATSPHPEYEQYF. The CDR3 coding sequence is TGTGCCACCTCACCACATCCAGAATACGAGCAATACTTC.

The V and J genes are TRBV6-4 and TRBJ2-7; 9 positions agree with TRBD2. CDR1 and CDR2 from the germline V gene are MRHNA and SNTAGT. V lost 4 bases and J lost 3; bases outside the gene matches: 4. This CDR3 is 14 amino acids long. Here the CDR3 reads CASSVASGNYEQYF. Written as DNA, the CDR3 is TGTGCCAGCAGTGTGGCTAGCGGGAACTACGAGCAGTACTTC.